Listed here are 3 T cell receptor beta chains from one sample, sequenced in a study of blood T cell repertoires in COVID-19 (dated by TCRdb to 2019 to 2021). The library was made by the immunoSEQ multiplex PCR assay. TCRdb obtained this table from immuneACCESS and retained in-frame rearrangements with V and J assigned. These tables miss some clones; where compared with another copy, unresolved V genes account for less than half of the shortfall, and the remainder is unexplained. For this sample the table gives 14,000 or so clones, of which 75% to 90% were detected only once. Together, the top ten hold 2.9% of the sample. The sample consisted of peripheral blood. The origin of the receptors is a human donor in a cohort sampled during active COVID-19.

The DNA for the CDR3 is TGTGCCAGCAGTTATGTCGCAGGGGGTTCGCAGCAAGAGACCCAGTACTTC. Protein sequence: CASSYVAGGSQQETQYF. The V gene is TRBV6-2 or TRBV6-3, the J gene TRBJ2-5, with TRBD1 matching 7 bases. The J segment lost 2 bases and the V segment lost 3 bases, leaving 12 bases of the junction unmatched. CDR3 length: 17 amino acids. The V gene's germline CDR1 is MNHEY and CDR2 SVGEGT.

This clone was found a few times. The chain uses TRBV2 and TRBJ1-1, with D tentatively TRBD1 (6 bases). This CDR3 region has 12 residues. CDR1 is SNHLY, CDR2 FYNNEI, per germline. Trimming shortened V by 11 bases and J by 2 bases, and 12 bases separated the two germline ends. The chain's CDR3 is CAGEGDNTEAFF. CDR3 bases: TGTGCCGGGGAGGGGGACAACACTGAAGCTTTCTTT.

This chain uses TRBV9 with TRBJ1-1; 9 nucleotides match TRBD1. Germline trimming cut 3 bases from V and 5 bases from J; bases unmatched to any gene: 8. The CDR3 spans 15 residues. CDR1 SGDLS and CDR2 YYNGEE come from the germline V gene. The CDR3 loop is CASSAWGQGGTEAFF. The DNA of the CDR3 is TGTGCCAGCAGCGCTTGGGGACAGGGTGGTACTGAAGCTTTCTTT.